The 20 T cell receptor beta chains listed next were all sequenced from one sample in a study of spatial heterogeneity in lung cancer. Sample time point: sample taken at primary tumor resection. MiXCR, run by TCRdb on the 5' RACE reads, gives a single entry per CDR3 protein. The sample contains about 15,000 distinct CDR3 sequences, 3.6% of which appear only once. This specimen consisted of normal lung tissue next to the tumor, obtained at surgery. Receptors originate from a male donor with early-stage non-small cell lung cancer.

This clonotype has ten or more counts. A library made for alpha chains picked up this beta chain off target, so its size means little. V is TRBV7-8 and J is TRBJ1-1; possible D gene TRBD1, 6 bases. The CDR3 is made up of 14 amino acids. Trimming removed 4 bases at V and 0 bases at J, with 9 bases between. Germline lookup yields CDR1 SGHVS and CDR2 FQNEAQ. CDR3: CASSYGQLNTEAFF. The CDR3 nucleotides are TGTGCCAGCAGCTACGGACAGCTGAACACTGAAGCTTTCTTT. The whole variable domain, remainder taken from reference TRBV7-8 and TRBJ1-1, is GAGVSQSPRYKVAKRGQDVALRCDPISGHVSLFWYQQALGQGPEFLTYFQNEAQLDKSGLPSDRFFAERPEGSVSTLKIQRTQQEDSAVYLCASSYGQLNTEAFFGQGTRLTVV.

This clonotype was seen at least ten times. Within a library made for alpha chains, this beta chain is off target, and its count is uninformative. The chain carries TRBV3-2 and TRBJ2-7; the D segment call TRBD2 is taken from the table without a DNA check. TRBV3-2 is annotated as a pseudogene. CDR3 length equals 22 residues. DNA of the CDR3: TGTGCCAGCAGCCCCCGGGAGGGTTGTGCTGGGACTAGCGGGATAGGGGCGTACGAGCAGTACTTC. This sequence encodes CASSPREGCAGTSGIGAYEQYF.

The table lists this clonotype with many counts. A library prepared for alpha chains yielded this beta chain as an off-target read; its size is of little meaning. The chain joins TRBV21-1 to TRBJ2-1; the table's D call, TRBD2, has no DNA check behind it. TRBV21-1 is classified as a pseudogene. The CDR3 is 19 amino acids. Written as DNA, the CDR3 is TGTGCCAGCAGCAGCAACGGGACTAGCGGGAGGGCCGCCTACAATGAGCAGTTCTTC. Translated: CASSSNGTSGRAAYNEQFF.

This clonotype was counted many times. This beta chain represents an off-target read in a library built for alpha chains; its size is of limited meaning. This chain uses TRBV6-5 with TRBJ1-1, with a possible D match to TRBD1 (6 bases). This CDR3 is built from 13 residues. The V and J ends lost 11 bases and 1 base respectively, with 14 bases between them. The V gene's germline CDR1 is MNHEY and CDR2 SVGAGI. The CDR3 loop is CAATTGQNTEAFF. Written as DNA, the CDR3 is TGTGCCGCAACGACGGGACAGAACACTGAAGCTTTCTTT.

This clonotype was detected ten times or more. As an off-target read in a library built for alpha chains, this beta chain has a frequency of little significance. The chain is built from TRBV7-2 and TRBJ1-6; D perhaps matches TRBD1 (6 bases). Trimming removed 6 bases at V and 9 bases at J, with 21 bases between. This CDR3 has 16 amino acids. The V gene's germline CDR1 is SGHTA and CDR2 FQGNSA. The CDR3 DNA reads as TGTGCCAGCAGTCAACAGGGAAACCCCATGGGTTCACCCCTCCACTTT. Translated, it gives CASSQQGNPMGSPLHF.

This clonotype was counted at least ten times. As an off-target read in a library built for alpha chains, this beta chain has a frequency of little significance. This rearrangement joins TRBV6-5 to TRBJ1-1; no clear D gene. Trimming pared 5 bases from V and 1 base from J, leaving 14 bases between. Germline V gene sequence: CDR1 MNHEY, CDR2 SVGAGI. The CDR3 consists of 15 residues. The CDR3 nucleotides are TGTGCCAGCAGTCAGTCCAGAGCCTCGAACACTGAAGCTTTCTTT. Protein: CASSQSRASNTEAFF.

This clonotype came up many times. Since it is a stray read in a library aimed at alpha chains, this beta chain has a size that is not meaningful. This rearrangement joins TRBV9 to TRBJ2-2; 8 bases align to TRBD2. CDR3 length equals 14 residues. Germline CDR1 reads SGDLS; CDR2 reads YYNGEE. With V trimmed by 4 bases and J by 3 bases, 2 bases remained unmatched. The CDR3 loop is CASSHGGDTGELFF. CDR3 nucleotides: TGTGCCAGCAGCCACGGGGGGGACACCGGGGAGCTGTTTTTT.

The sample holds many counts of this clonotype. Being off target in a library aimed at alpha chains, this beta chain has a size of little meaning. The chain joins TRBV9 to TRBJ2-3; D unclear. Germline V gives CDR1 SGDLS, CDR2 YYNGEE. Trimming removed 0 bases at V and 1 base at J, with 3 bases between. The CDR3 is 13 amino acids. CDR3 sequence: CASSVVGTDTQYF. Written as DNA, the CDR3 is TGTGCCAGCAGCGTAGTGGGCACAGATACGCAGTATTTT.

This clonotype was recorded many times. The library was designed around alpha chains, so this beta chain is a stray read whose abundance carries little weight. The gene calls are TRBV20-1 and TRBJ2-7, with 9 bases lining up with TRBD2. Trimming cost V 0 bases and J 3 bases; bases outside gene matches: 3. The CDR3 extends over 14 amino acids. Germline CDR1 reads DFQATT; CDR2 reads SNEGSKA (reference sequence). The CDR3 DNA reads TGCAGTGCTAGAGATCTACTAGCGGGCTACGAGCAGTACTTC. It encodes CSARDLLAGYEQYF.

In this sample, this clonotype turned up many times. The library was designed around alpha chains, so this beta chain is a stray read whose abundance carries little weight. The chain couples TRBV27 to TRBJ1-1; 7 nucleotides match TRBD1. V was clipped by 4 bases and J by 5 bases; unmatched bases: 4. The CDR3 loop spans 13 amino acids. Per germline, CDR1 MNHEY and CDR2 SMNVEV (reference sequence). CDR3 amino acids: CASSSPTGTEAFF. In nucleotides, the CDR3 is TGTGCCAGCAGTTCCCCGACAGGGACTGAAGCTTTCTTT.

This clonotype occurred many times. This beta chain is a stray read from a library made for alpha chains; its abundance is not meaningful. J is TRBJ2-2 and V is TRBV11-2; 7 positions match TRBD1. V was pared by 5 bases and J by 4 bases, with 10 bases of the junction left unmatched. The CDR3 is made up of 16 amino acids. Germline lookup yields CDR1 SGHAT and CDR2 FQNNGV. The CDR3 region is CASSLLGQVGTGELFF. The CDR3 bases are TGTGCCAGCAGCCTACTTGGACAGGTTGGCACCGGGGAGCTGTTTTTT.

This clonotype was counted many times. Since it is a stray read in a library aimed at alpha chains, this beta chain has a size that is not meaningful. The chain joins TRBV7-3 to TRBJ2-2; 10 bases are a match to TRBD1. After removal of 2 bases from V and 5 bases from J, the junction contained 11 bases not matched to a gene. The CDR3 sequence is 18 residues long. Germline-derived CDR1 and CDR2 are SGHTA and FQGTGA. CDR3 amino acids: CASSLRRGQGDRTGELFF. In nucleotides, the CDR3 is TGTGCCAGCAGCTTACGGCGTGGACAGGGGGATCGTACCGGGGAGCTGTTTTTT.

In its sample, this clonotype was seen many times. As an off-target read in a library built for alpha chains, this beta chain has a frequency of little significance. The chain has TRBV9 and TRBJ2-5, with TRBD2 as a possible D gene (5 bases). The CDR3 covers 14 residues. With 0 bases removed from V and 5 bases from J, the gap between germline ends came to 11 bases. Germline V CDR1 and CDR2: SGDLS, YYNGEE. The CDR3 protein is CASSVAGLGETQYF. CDR3 coding DNA: TGTGCCAGCAGCGTAGCGGGGTTGGGGGAGACCCAGTACTTC.

This clonotype has at least ten counts. This beta chain is an unintended read in a library built for alpha chains; its size means little. This chain links TRBV18 with TRBJ2-1, with TRBD2 matching over 10 bases. This CDR3 is 16 amino acids long. Germline V gives CDR1 KGHSH, CDR2 LQKENI. V was clipped by 3 bases and J by 7 bases; unmatched bases: 9. DNA of the CDR3: TGTGCCAGCTCACCCAAAACTAGCGGGAAGGGTAATGAGCAGTTCTTC. This sequence encodes CASSPKTSGKGNEQFF.

Many counts were recorded for this clonotype. Within a library made for alpha chains, this beta chain is off target, and its count is uninformative. This chain joins TRBV4-1 and TRBJ1-4; 8 bases line up with TRBD1. The CDR3 runs to 16 residues. Germline V gives CDR1 MGHRA, CDR2 YSYEKL. V was clipped by 2 bases and J by 3 bases; unmatched bases: 5. In DNA, the CDR3 is TGCGCCAGCAGCCAATCCCCGGGACAGGCTAATGAAAAACTGTTTTTT. This sequence encodes CASSQSPGQANEKLFF.

This clonotype was seen at least ten times. The library was built for alpha chains, so this beta chain is an off-target read and its size means little. V gene TRBV6-7 combines with J gene TRBJ2-7; 7 nucleotides match TRBD1. TRBV6-7 is treated as an ORF (open reading frame) with a function not yet certain. This CDR3 comprises 16 residues. The J segment lost 0 bases and the V segment lost 1 base, leaving 6 bases of the junction unmatched. In DNA, the CDR3 is TGTGCCAGCAGTTACTTCGACAGGGAATACTCCTACGAGCAGTACTTC. It translates to CASSYFDREYSYEQYF.

By share of the sample, this clonotype is medium-sized (0.01 to 0.1%). This beta chain turned up in a library designed for alpha chains; as an off-target read, its abundance says little. This chain joins TRBV7-2 and TRBJ2-7; 7 nucleotides match TRBD2. V lost 4 bases, J lost 0 bases, and 15 bases stayed unmatched. The CDR3 loop spans 18 amino acids. Germline assignment: CDR1 SGHTA and CDR2 FQGNSA. DNA of the CDR3: TGTGCCAGCAGCTCAGAAGGCTGGCGGGAGCCATTCTCCTACGAGCAGTACTTC. It specifies CASSSEGWREPFSYEQYF.

This clonotype showed up many times. The library was built for alpha chains, so this beta chain is an off-target read and its size means little. The genes are TRBV15 and TRBJ1-1; 12 bases agree with TRBD1. Trimming took 0 bases from V and 4 from J; bases not matched to a gene: 6. The CDR3 sequence is 17 residues long. Germline V lookup: CDR1 LNHNV, CDR2 YYDKDF (reference sequence). CDR3 DNA: TGTGCCACCAGCAGAGAGGGGACAGGGGGCTCTCGCACTGAAGCTTTCTTT. This encodes CATSREGTGGSRTEAFF. Full variable domain (remainder filled in from reference TRBV15 and TRBJ1-1): DAMVIQNPRYQVTQFGKPVTLSCSQTLNHNVMYWYQQKSSQAPKLLFHYYDKDFNNEADTPDNFQSRRPNTSFCFLDIRSPGLGDTAMYLCATSREGTGGSRTEAFFGQGTRLTVV.

This clonotype was picked up many times. Little can be read into the size of this beta chain, an off-target read in a library designed for alpha chains. V and J are TRBV18 and TRBJ1-2; D gene unclear. This CDR3 region has 17 residues. Trimming shortened V by 1 base and J by 6 bases, and 21 bases separated the two germline ends. Germline-derived CDR1 and CDR2 are KGHSH and LQKENI. This CDR3 reads CASSPQLIRTNVHGYTF. Here the CDR3 DNA reads TGTGCCAGCTCACCACAACTGATCAGGACGAATGTACATGGCTACACCTTC.

This clonotype has a count of ten or more. Because the library targeted alpha chains, this beta chain is an off-target read whose size means little. V and J are TRBV4-3 and TRBJ1-1; no clear D. Trimming took 0 bases from V and 7 from J, leaving 15 bases between them. The germline gives CDR1 LGHNA, CDR2 YSLEER. This CDR3 has 15 amino acids. The CDR3 spells CASSQDTPGEGEAFF. The DNA of the CDR3 is TGCGCCAGCAGCCAAGATACTCCGGGAGAGGGTGAAGCTTTCTTT.